This TCR beta chain was retrieved from a study of T cell responses to AZD1222 COVID-19 vaccine. Sequencing used immunoSEQ multiplex PCR; TCRdb keeps in-frame clones, though not all of them. The sample lists fewer than 120,000 clones, 70% to 90% occurring once. The CDR3 has 12 residues. J gave up 3 bases and V 7 bases, and 2 bases lay outside the gene matches. The starting material was peripheral blood, obtained on day 0 of AZD1222 vaccination. The chain is built from TRBV12-3 or TRBV12-4 and TRBJ2-5; 7 nucleotides align to TRBD1. The clonotype originates from an adult in good health. This CDR3 reads CASTGQEETQYF. CDR3 nucleotide sequence: TGTGCCAGCACCGGACAGGAAGAGACCCAGTACTTC.